This TCR beta chain was retrieved from a study of cytomegalovirus exposure and HLA in healthy donors. About the research overall: Clustering assigned 70% to 85% of the roughly 400 genotyped donors to the Caucasian-associated ancestry cluster.

CDR3 length: 14 residues. CDR1 MNHNS and CDR2 SASEGT come from the germline V gene. With 7 bases removed from V and 3 bases from J, the gap between germline ends came to 15 bases. The PCR contained 60 Vbeta and 13 Jbeta primers. Produced via immunoSEQ multiplex PCR; TCRdb's table is partial and in-frame only. The sample shows roughly 80,000 clones, about 70% of them seen only once. The chain combines TRBV6-1 with TRBJ1-1; D may be TRBD1 (6 bases). The clonotype comes from a male donor in good health and CMV-seropositive. Sequenced input: PBMCs. The CDR3 here is CASKVGGRDTEAFF. Written as DNA, the CDR3 is TGTGCCAGCAAGGTTGGGGGCCGGGACACTGAAGCTTTCTTT.